Following are 24 T cell receptor beta chains from one sample sequenced in a study of blood T cell repertoires in COVID-19. Sequencing was performed with immunoSEQ multiplex PCR; in TCRdb, only in-frame clones are kept and a portion is missing. The table shows some 250,000 clones, with more than 75% occurring only once. Sequencing was carried out using peripheral blood. The receptors were sampled from a woman aged 40-49 years who had recovered from COVID-19.

The J gene is TRBJ2-7, the V gene TRBV19; 8 positions match TRBD2. The CDR3 has 16 amino acids. Germline CDR1 and CDR2: LNHDA and SQIVND (reference sequence). Trimming took 4 bases from V and 3 from J; bases not matched to a gene: 11. CDR3 in amino acids: CASSRVRLAGLYEQYF. CDR3 sequence (DNA): TGTGCCAGTAGTAGGGTGCGGCTAGCGGGCCTCTACGAGCAGTACTTC.

The chain recombines TRBV19 with TRBJ2-5; D perhaps matches TRBD1 (7 bases). The V gene's germline CDR1 is LNHDA and CDR2 SQIVND (reference sequence). The V gene lost 3 bases and the J gene lost 4 bases, with 12 bases spanning the gap. There are 14 residues in the CDR3. The CDR3: CASSIQGGGETQYF. The CDR3 nucleotides read TGTGCCAGTAGTATCCAGGGGGGAGGAGAGACCCAGTACTTC.

V gene TRBV6-5 combines with J gene TRBJ1-2; D uncertain. Trimming shortened V by 7 bases and J by 8 bases, and 17 bases separated the two germline ends. The CDR3 is made up of 13 amino acids. Germline V gene sequence: CDR1 MNHEY, CDR2 SVGAGI. CDR3: CASTPSPGMGYTF. CDR3 in DNA: TGTGCCAGCACACCTTCCCCGGGGATGGGCTACACCTTC.

The J gene is TRBJ2-1, the V gene TRBV18; a possible D gene is TRBD1 (6 bases). CDR3 length equals 15 residues. V was trimmed by 6 bases and J by 0 bases, leaving 12 bases between them. The germline gives CDR1 KGHSH, CDR2 LQKENI. The CDR3 region is CASSPSRGSYNEQFF. As DNA, the CDR3 is TGTGCCAGCTCGCCTTCCAGGGGCTCCTACAATGAGCAGTTCTTC.

The V gene is TRBV24-1, the J gene TRBJ2-1; 11 bases match TRBD2. This CDR3 region has 17 residues. Germline CDR1 reads KGHDR; CDR2 reads SFDVKD. The V and J ends lost 5 bases and 1 base, in that order; junction bases with no gene match: 6. Here the CDR3 reads CATSGTSGLASYNEQFF. CDR3 DNA sequence: TGTGCCACCAGTGGGACTAGCGGGTTGGCGTCCTACAATGAGCAGTTCTTC.

The chain combines TRBV19 with TRBJ2-3; D remains unclear. V lost 8 bases to trimming and J lost 1 base, with 7 bases between them. The CDR3 extends over 12 amino acids. The germline gives CDR1 LNHDA, CDR2 SQIVND (reference sequence). CDR3 nucleotide sequence: TGTGCCAGTTCGCGAGGCACAGATACGCAGTATTTT. This translates into CASSRGTDTQYF.

This clone was seen only once. The gene calls are TRBV30 and TRBJ2-5, with TRBD2 matching over 10 bases. From germline, CDR1 is GTSNPN and CDR2 SVGIG (reference sequence). With V trimmed by 7 bases and J by 0 bases, 14 bases remained unmatched. The CDR3 consists of 17 residues. CDR3 coding DNA: TGTGCCTCCCGCAGGGGCCCCGGACTAGCGGACCAAGAGACCCAGTACTTC. It codes for CASRRGPGLADQETQYF.

J is TRBJ1-1 and V is TRBV5-5; perhaps TRBD1 as D (6 bases). The germline V gene encodes CDR1 SGHKS and CDR2 YYEKEE (reference sequence). V lost 2 bases and J lost 2, with 16 bases in between. The CDR3 runs to 16 residues. CDR3 protein: CASSLGQTLPNTEAFF. The DNA for the CDR3 is TGTGCCAGCAGCTTAGGACAGACCTTACCTAACACTGAAGCTTTCTTT. The whole variable domain, filled in from reference TRBV5-5 and TRBJ1-1, reads DAGVTQSPTHLIKTRGQQVTLRCSPISGHKSVSWYQQVLGQGPQFIFQYYEKEERGRGNFPDRFSARQFPNYSSELNVNALLLGDSALYLCASSLGQTLPNTEAFFGQGTRLTVV.

The rearrangement uses TRBV7-9 and TRBJ2-7; 7 nucleotides align to TRBD1. V lost 9 bases and J lost 2; bases outside the gene matches: 7. The CDR3 runs to 13 residues. Germline V CDR1 and CDR2: SEHNR, FQNEAQ (reference sequence). The CDR3 is CARVRTGAYEQYF. CDR3 bases: TGTGCCAGAGTCAGAACAGGGGCCTACGAGCAGTACTTC.

The chain recombines TRBV7-2 with TRBJ2-7; D unresolved. Trimming shortened V by 0 bases and J by 1 base, and 7 bases separated the two germline ends. This CDR3 is built from 14 residues. Germline V gene lookup returns CDR1 SGHTA and CDR2 FQGNSA. CDR3: CASSLAPGSYEQYF. As DNA, the CDR3 is TGTGCCAGCAGCTTAGCCCCCGGGTCCTACGAGCAGTACTTC.

The V and J genes are TRBV11-3 and TRBJ1-2; 10 bases align to TRBD1. The V gene's germline CDR1 is SGHNT and CDR2 YENEEA. This CDR3 is 13 amino acids long. Losses at the gene ends were 3 bases for V and 14 bases for J; bases not matched to a gene: 9. CDR3 bases: TGTGCCAGCAGCTTGGGGACAGGGGTAAAAGGGACCTTC. It yields the protein CASSLGTGVKGTF.

The count of this clone is one. This sequence joins TRBV7-8 and TRBJ1-2; D ambiguous. This CDR3 has 12 residues. V was cut by 1 base and J by 3 bases, with 3 bases left in between. CDR1 SGHVS and CDR2 FQNEAQ come from the germline V gene. In DNA form, the CDR3 reads TGTGCCAGCAGCTTAGTCGACTATGGCTACACCTTC. Its translation: CASSLVDYGYTF.

The J gene is TRBJ1-3, the V gene TRBV7-2; unclear D gene. Trimming stripped 3 bases from V and 0 bases from J, with 12 bases between. The germline V gene has CDR1 SGHTA and CDR2 FQGNSA. The CDR3 consists of 16 residues. CDR3 in amino acids: CASSLGQITSGNTIYF. CDR3 nucleotides: TGTGCCAGCAGCTTGGGCCAGATAACCTCTGGAAACACCATATATTTT. Based on the CDR3 plus reference TRBV7-2 and TRBJ1-3, the full variable domain is GAGVSQSPSNKVTEKGKDVELRCDPISGHTALYWYRQSLGQGLEFLIYFQGNSAPDKSGLPSDRFSAERTGGSVSTLTIQRTQQEDSAVYLCASSLGQITSGNTIYFGEGSWLTVV.

V and J are TRBV19 and TRBJ1-2; 7 positions match TRBD1. The trim removed 6 bases at V and 2 bases at J, leaving 6 bases unmatched. The germline V gene has CDR1 LNHDA and CDR2 SQIVND (reference sequence). The CDR3 covers 14 residues. CDR3 sequence reads: CASSQWGQNYGYTF. The CDR3 DNA sequence: TGTGCCAGTAGCCAATGGGGACAGAACTATGGCTACACCTTC.

The chain combines TRBV7-9 with TRBJ2-1; 9 bases agree with TRBD2. Germline lookup yields CDR1 SEHNR and CDR2 FQNEAQ (reference sequence). The CDR3 is 16 residues long. The ends lost 5 bases at V and 7 bases at J; junction bases unmatched: 12. CDR3 sequence: CASSPMGTSRRNEQFF. CDR3 coding DNA: TGTGCCAGCAGCCCGATGGGGACTAGCAGGAGGAATGAGCAGTTCTTC.

The chain carries TRBV7-2 and TRBJ2-3, with TRBD1 matching over 8 bases. The CDR3 consists of 15 residues. Germline assignment: CDR1 SGHTA and CDR2 FQGNSA. V gave up 8 bases and J gave up 6 bases; unmatched junction bases: 13. CDR3 sequence (DNA): TGTGCCAGCCCCCTGTTGGGACAGGCCCCGGATACGCAGTATTTT. Translation: CASPLLGQAPDTQYF.

The rearrangement joins TRBV7-9 to TRBJ2-5; TRBD2 might be the D (6 bases). This CDR3 is 14 amino acids long. The germline CDR1 and CDR2 sequences are SEHNR and FQNEAQ (reference sequence). Trimming removed 5 bases at V and 7 bases at J, with 17 bases between. This CDR3 reads CASSTPAGPTTQYF. Here the CDR3 DNA reads TGTGCCAGCAGCACCCCCGCGGGACCGACGACCCAGTACTTC.

The V and J genes are TRBV4-3 and TRBJ2-5, with a weak D call TRBD1 (6 bases). Trimming pared 0 bases from V and 1 base from J, leaving 9 bases between. Germline CDR1 reads LGHNA; CDR2 reads YSLEER. There are 15 residues in the CDR3. CDR3 DNA: TGCGCCAGCAGCCAAGAAGTGGACAGCCAAGAGACCCAGTACTTC. It codes for CASSQEVDSQETQYF.

This sequence joins TRBV27 and TRBJ2-3; 8 nucleotides align to TRBD2. The CDR3 has 14 residues. Germline V gene data show CDR1 as MNHEY and CDR2 as SMNVEV (reference sequence). Trimming cost V 5 bases and J 7 bases; bases outside gene matches: 8. CDR3: CASSTREGGNTQYF. DNA of the CDR3: TGTGCCAGCAGTACTCGGGAGGGCGGGAATACGCAGTATTTT.

The chain uses TRBV7-3 and TRBJ2-7; 7 bases are a match to TRBD2. From germline, CDR1 is SGHTA and CDR2 FQGTGA. The CDR3 has 14 residues. V was clipped by 5 bases and J by 1 base; unmatched bases: 5. The CDR3 reads CASSTGAGSYEQYF. CDR3 coding DNA: TGTGCCAGCAGCACCGGAGCGGGATCCTACGAGCAGTACTTC.

The count of this clone is one. This chain's CDR3 is CASSWAGGADTQYF. CDR3 nucleotides: TGTGCCAGCAGCTGGGCAGGGGGCGCAGATACGCAGTATTTT. The V call is TRBV7-2, the J call TRBJ2-3; 8 nucleotides agree with TRBD1. Unmatched junction bases numbered 4, after V lost 4 bases and J lost 4 bases. CDR3 length: 14 amino acids. CDR1 and CDR2 (germline): SGHTA, FQGNSA. The variable domain in full, with the rest retrieved from reference TRBV7-2 and TRBJ2-3, is GAGVSQSPSNKVTEKGKDVELRCDPISGHTALYWYRQSLGQGLEFLIYFQGNSAPDKSGLPSDRFSAERTGGSVSTLTIQRTQQEDSAVYLCASSWAGGADTQYFGPGTRLTVL.

This chain links TRBV11-2 with TRBJ1-1; 10 nucleotides line up with TRBD1. Germline assignment: CDR1 SGHAT and CDR2 FQNNGV. This CDR3 is built from 12 residues. The ends lost 5 bases at V and 11 bases at J; junction bases unmatched: 5. The CDR3 DNA sequence: TGTGCCAGCAGCCCCGGGACAGGGGCCGCTTTCTTT. Its translation: CASSPGTGAAFF.

This clone was found once. The genes are TRBV12-3 or TRBV12-4 and TRBJ1-2; possibly TRBD1 for D (5 bases). The V and J ends lost 7 bases and 5 bases respectively, with 11 bases between them. The CDR3 runs to 12 residues. Here the CDR3 DNA reads TGTGCCAGCACCTTGGGGGGGTATGGCTACACCTTC. This translates into CASTLGGYGYTF.

In nucleotides, the CDR3 is TGTGCCAGCAGGGTGGGGACATTTTATGGCTACACCTTC. Its translation is CASRVGTFYGYTF. V is TRBV6-6 and J is TRBJ1-2, with D possibly TRBD1 on 6 matching bases. CDR1 is MNHNY and CDR2 is SVGAGI in the germline V gene (reference sequence). The CDR3 is 13 residues long. Trimming cost V 6 bases and J 5 bases, with 13 bases left between them.